This T cell receptor beta chain emerged from a study of blood T cell repertoires in COVID-19. Background on the study: COVID-19 samples, acute and convalescent, were from the United States, Italy and Spain.

V dropped 2 bases and J dropped 5 bases, with 6 bases sitting between them. Per germline, CDR1 KGHSH and CDR2 LQKENI. CDR3 length: 12 amino acids. The repertoire was sequenced with immunoSEQ multiplex PCR; TCRdb's copy has only in-frame clones and lacks some. The repertoire includes about 130,000 clones, 88% of them detected once, and about 9.4% sits in the top ten. Sequencing was done on a sample of peripheral blood. The clonotype comes from a man between 50 and 59 years old with acute or convalescent COVID-19. The chain employs TRBV18 and TRBJ2-5; the D is unclear. The CDR3 reads CASSPARETQYF. Here the CDR3 DNA reads TGTGCCAGCTCACCAGCTAGGGAGACCCAGTACTTC.